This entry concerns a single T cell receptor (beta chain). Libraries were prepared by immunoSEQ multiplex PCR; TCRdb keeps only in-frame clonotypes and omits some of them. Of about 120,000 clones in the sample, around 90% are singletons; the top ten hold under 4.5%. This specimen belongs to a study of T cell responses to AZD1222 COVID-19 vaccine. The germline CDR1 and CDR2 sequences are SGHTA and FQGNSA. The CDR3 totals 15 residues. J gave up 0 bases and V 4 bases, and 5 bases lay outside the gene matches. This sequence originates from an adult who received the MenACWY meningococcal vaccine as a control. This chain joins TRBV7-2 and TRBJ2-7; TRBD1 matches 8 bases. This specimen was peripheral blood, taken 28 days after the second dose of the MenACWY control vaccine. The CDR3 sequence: CASSSRGTGSYEQYF. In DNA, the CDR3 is TGTGCCAGCAGCTCACGGGGGACAGGCTCCTACGAGCAGTACTTC.